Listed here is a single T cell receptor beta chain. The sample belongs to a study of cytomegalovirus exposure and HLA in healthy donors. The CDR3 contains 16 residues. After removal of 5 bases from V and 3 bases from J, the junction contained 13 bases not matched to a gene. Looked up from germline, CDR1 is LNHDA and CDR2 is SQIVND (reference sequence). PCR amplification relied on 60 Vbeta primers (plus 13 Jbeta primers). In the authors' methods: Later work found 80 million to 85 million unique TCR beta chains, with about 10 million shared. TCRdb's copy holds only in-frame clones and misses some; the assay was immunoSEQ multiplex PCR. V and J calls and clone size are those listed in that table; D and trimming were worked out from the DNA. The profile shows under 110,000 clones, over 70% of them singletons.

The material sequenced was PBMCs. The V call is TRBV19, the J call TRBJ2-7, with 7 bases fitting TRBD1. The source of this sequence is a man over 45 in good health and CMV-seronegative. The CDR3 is CASSPTGLTGRYEQYF. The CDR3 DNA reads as TGTGCCAGTAGTCCGACAGGGTTAACGGGACGCTACGAGCAGTACTTC.